Each of the 29 T cell receptor beta chains below was sequenced from the same sample in a study of T cell responses to AZD1222 COVID-19 vaccine (dated by TCRdb to about 2021). The time point label corresponds to: baseline before first vaccination. Libraries were constructed by the immunoSEQ multiplex PCR assay. The source is immuneACCESS, and TCRdb retained only in-frame sequences with V and J called. Part of the clones is not carried over; for the studies checked, unresolved V genes explain less than half of this, and the remainder is unexplained. Here the sample has about 120,000 clones; around 87% occur a single time. In total, the top ten clones hold less than 15% of the sample. The specimen comprised peripheral blood, sampled on day 0 of AZD1222 vaccination. These receptors all come from an adult in good health.

The rearrangement links TRBV28 to TRBJ2-7; D call uncertain. The V gene's germline CDR1 is MDHEN and CDR2 SYDVKM. The V end lost 5 bases, the J end lost 3 bases, and 5 bases lay between the germline ends. The CDR3 is 11 residues long. This CDR3 is CASSTGYEQYF. As DNA, the CDR3 is TGTGCCAGCAGTACGGGCTACGAGCAGTACTTC.

V usage is TRBV12-3 or TRBV12-4 and J usage is TRBJ1-1; no clear D. The CDR3 sequence is 13 residues long. V was clipped by 2 bases and J by 6 bases, with 10 bases between them. CDR3 sequence: CASSLSQQAEAFF. The CDR3 DNA is TGTGCCAGCAGTTTATCCCAGCAAGCTGAAGCTTTCTTT.

The chain combines TRBV15 with TRBJ2-1, with 10 nucleotides matching TRBD2. The CDR3 is 15 amino acids. Per germline, CDR1 LNHNV and CDR2 YYDKDF (reference sequence). V was pared by 0 bases and J by 7 bases, with 3 bases of the junction left unmatched. The CDR3 region has the DNA TGTGCCACCAGCAGAGATGTAGCGGGGGGAAATGAGCAGTTCTTC. Amino acids: CATSRDVAGGNEQFF.

The chain carries TRBV28 and TRBJ1-2; maybe TRBD1 (6 bases). The CDR3 runs 16 residues. CDR1 is MDHEN and CDR2 is SYDVKM in the germline V gene. V lost 8 bases to trimming and J lost 1 base, with 20 bases between them. For the CDR3, the DNA is TGTGCCAGCGATAACCCCGGGACACTGTATAACTATGGCTACACCTTC. It codes for CASDNPGTLYNYGYTF.

This chain links TRBV10-3 with TRBJ2-5; 8 nucleotides match TRBD1. The CDR3 is 15 residues long. V gave up 4 bases and J gave up 1 base; unmatched junction bases: 5. The V gene's germline CDR1 is ENHRY and CDR2 SYGVKD. The CDR3 region is CAISVGTGTQETQYF. In nucleotides, the CDR3 is TGTGCCATCAGTGTCGGGACAGGAACCCAAGAGACCCAGTACTTC.

V and J are TRBV19 and TRBJ1-1; TRBD1 matches at 7 bases. This CDR3 has 13 residues. V trimming: 7 bases; J trimming: 8 bases; junction bases outside the gene matches: 10. The germline gives CDR1 LNHDA, CDR2 SQIVND (reference sequence). CDR3 sequence reads: CASTLGTAEEAFF. The CDR3 DNA sequence: TGTGCCAGTACCCTTGGGACAGCCGAAGAAGCTTTCTTT. The full variable domain, rest sourced from reference TRBV19 and TRBJ1-1, is DGGITQSPKYLFRKEGQNVTLSCEQNLNHDAMYWYRQDPGQGLRLIYYSQIVNDFQKGDIAEGYSVSREKKESFPLTVTSAQKNPTAFYLCASTLGTAEEAFFGQGTRLTVV.

V and J are TRBV5-1 and TRBJ1-2; D gene unclear. With 2 bases removed from V and 2 bases from J, the gap between germline ends came to 7 bases. Germline V gene sequence: CDR1 SGHRS, CDR2 YFSETQ. The CDR3 loop spans 13 amino acids. The CDR3 coding sequence is TGCGCCAGCAGCTTAGAAGGGAACTATGGCTACACCTTC. Translating it yields CASSLEGNYGYTF.

In this sample, this clone turned up once. The chain uses TRBV28 and TRBJ1-1; unclear D gene. The V gene's germline CDR1 is MDHEN and CDR2 SYDVKM. This CDR3 region has 11 residues. Trimming took 5 bases from V and 7 from J, leaving 8 bases between them. CDR3 residues: CASSQALEAFF. The CDR3 coding sequence is TGTGCCAGCAGTCAAGCCCTTGAAGCTTTCTTT. The complete variable domain, with remaining parts taken from reference TRBV28 and TRBJ1-1, reads DVKVTQSSRYLVKRTGEKVFLECVQDMDHENMFWYRQDPGLGLRLIYFSYDVKMKEKGDIPEGYSVSREKKERFSLILESASTNQTSMYLCASSQALEAFFGQGTRLTVV.

V and J are TRBV28 and TRBJ2-7; weak D call: TRBD1 (6 bases). The CDR3 has 13 amino acids. V was shortened by 5 bases and J by 1 base, with 9 bases between the two germline ends. Germline V CDR1 and CDR2: MDHEN, SYDVKM. The CDR3 here is CASSLQGSYEQYF. In DNA form, the CDR3 reads TGTGCCAGCAGTCTACAGGGTTCCTACGAGCAGTACTTC.

V and J are TRBV15 and TRBJ1-1; no clear D gene. This CDR3 comprises 12 residues. V was trimmed by 2 bases and J by 7 bases, leaving 8 bases between them. The germline V gene encodes CDR1 LNHNV and CDR2 YYDKDF (reference sequence). CDR3 region: CATSRRTGEAFF. The CDR3 DNA reads as TGTGCCACCAGCAGACGGACCGGTGAAGCTTTCTTT.

There are a few counts of this clone. The chain recombines TRBV5-1 with TRBJ2-7, with 8 bases fitting TRBD1. This CDR3 comprises 15 residues. CDR1 and CDR2 (germline): SGHRS, YFSETQ. J gave up 6 bases and V 3 bases, and 11 bases lay outside the gene matches. In nucleotides, the CDR3 is TGCGCCAGCAGCTGGGAGATGGGACAGGTCGCCGAGCAGTACTTC. As protein: CASSWEMGQVAEQYF.

The genes are TRBV19 and TRBJ1-4; maybe TRBD1 (6 bases). Germline V gene data show CDR1 as LNHDA and CDR2 as SQIVND (reference sequence). The CDR3 spans 14 residues. V shed 3 bases and J shed 4 bases, with 9 bases lying between them. The CDR3 DNA sequence: TGTGCCAGTAGTATCCGGACAGTTAATGAAAAACTGTTTTTT. Its translation: CASSIRTVNEKLFF.

This clone occurred once. This sequence joins TRBV18 and TRBJ1-3, with D perhaps matching TRBD1 (5 bases). The CDR3 is 14 amino acids. Germline V lookup: CDR1 KGHSH, CDR2 LQKENI. The ends were cut back, 3 bases at V and 0 bases at J, with 6 bases in the middle. CDR3 nucleotide sequence: TGTGCCAGCTCACCGCAGGGCTCTGGAAACACCATATATTTT. It translates to CASSPQGSGNTIYF.

The chain employs TRBV28 and TRBJ2-2; 7 bases align to TRBD1. This CDR3 spans 16 amino acids. The germline V gene encodes CDR1 MDHEN and CDR2 SYDVKM. J lost 5 bases, V lost 7 bases, and 13 bases had no gene match. CDR3 sequence (DNA): TGTGCCAGCACGAGGTCAGGTAGGGGGCGGACCGGGGAGCTGTTTTTT. Its protein product is CASTRSGRGRTGELFF.

This chain joins TRBV7-3 and TRBJ2-1; TRBD2 aligns across 7 bases. Trimming at V came to 2 bases and at J to 4 bases, leaving 5 bases not matched to a gene. Per germline, CDR1 SGHTA and CDR2 FQGTGA. This CDR3 is 15 amino acids long. This chain's CDR3 is CASSLAGVGYNEQFF. In nucleotides, the CDR3 is TGTGCCAGCAGCTTAGCGGGAGTCGGTTACAATGAGCAGTTCTTC. Full variable domain (rest looked up from reference TRBV7-3 and TRBJ2-1): GAGVSQTPSNKVTEKGKYVELRCDPISGHTALYWYRQSLGQGPEFLIYFQGTGAADDSGLPNDRFFAVRPEGSVSTLKIQRTERGDSAVYLCASSLAGVGYNEQFFGPGTRLTVL.

The CDR3 DNA is TGTGCCAGTAGTAGGAGTTGGCAAGAGACCCAGTACTTC. Protein product: CASSRSWQETQYF. The chain links TRBV19 to TRBJ2-5, with D uncertain. Trimming pared 4 bases from V and 2 bases from J, leaving 8 bases between. The CDR3 length is 13 residues. Germline V gene lookup returns CDR1 LNHDA and CDR2 SQIVND (reference sequence).

The V call is TRBV5-1, the J call TRBJ1-2; TRBD1 is a possible D gene (6 bases). Trimming removed 4 bases from V and 4 bases from J, with 20 bases in between. The length of the CDR3 is 16 residues. Germline V lookup: CDR1 SGHRS, CDR2 YFSETQ. The CDR3 sequence: CASSPKGGSLVYGYTF. In nucleotides, the CDR3 is TGCGCCAGCAGCCCGAAGGGGGGCAGTCTCGTCTATGGCTACACCTTC.

V usage is TRBV11-2 and J usage is TRBJ2-7, with D possibly matching TRBD2 (6 bases). The CDR3 is 15 amino acids. V gave up 5 bases and J gave up 2 bases, with 16 bases separating them. Looked up from germline, CDR1 is SGHAT and CDR2 is FQNNGV. The CDR3 spells CASSLAGTGAYEQYF. As DNA, the CDR3 is TGTGCCAGCAGCCTAGCAGGGACTGGAGCCTACGAGCAGTACTTC.

The chain carries TRBV4-1 and TRBJ1-1, with a weak D call TRBD1 (6 bases). The CDR3 is 16 residues long. Germline values: CDR1 MGHRA, CDR2 YSYEKL. V lost 2 bases to trimming and J lost 3 bases, with 16 bases between them. The CDR3 sequence is CASSQIDGGGYTEAFF. Here the CDR3 DNA reads TGCGCCAGCAGCCAAATCGATGGGGGCGGATACACTGAAGCTTTCTTT.

The chain links TRBV19 to TRBJ2-7; D may be TRBD2 (6 bases). This CDR3 has 15 amino acids. Trimming pared 5 bases from V and 5 bases from J, leaving 19 bases between. Germline-derived CDR1 and CDR2 are LNHDA and SQIVND (reference sequence). CDR3 bases: TGTGCCAGTAGTCCTTCGGACTTGCGGAGGGACGAGCAGTACTTC. It encodes CASSPSDLRRDEQYF.

This chain joins TRBV6-2 or TRBV6-3 and TRBJ2-1; D possibly corresponds to TRBD1 (6 bases). The germline V and J ends were trimmed by 6 bases and 4 bases, with 10 bases remaining between them. From germline, CDR1 is MNHEY and CDR2 SVGEGT. CDR3 length: 13 amino acids. The CDR3 loop is CASSPTGYNEQFF. The CDR3 region has the DNA TGTGCCAGCAGCCCGACAGGTTACAATGAGCAGTTCTTC.

The V gene is TRBV7-9, the J gene TRBJ2-2; 7 bases are a match to TRBD2. The CDR3 extends over 16 amino acids. Germline loops: CDR1 SEHNR, CDR2 FQNEAQ (reference sequence). V lost 2 bases and J lost 1; bases outside the gene matches: 4. CDR3 sequence reads: CASSLNLAENTGELFF. DNA for the CDR3: TGTGCCAGCAGCTTAAATCTAGCGGAGAACACCGGGGAGCTGTTTTTT.

The chain uses TRBV2 and TRBJ1-5; 10 bases are shared with TRBD1. The CDR3 runs 15 residues. With 1 base clipped from V and 6 bases from J, the junction kept 3 bases outside the gene matches. Germline-derived CDR1 and CDR2 are SNHLY and FYNNEI. CDR3 residues: CASSEGGDRGQPQHF. The DNA of the CDR3 is TGTGCCAGCAGTGAAGGGGGGGACAGGGGTCAGCCCCAGCATTTT.

The chain joins TRBV7-2 to TRBJ2-2; 9 nucleotides agree with TRBD1. The germline gives CDR1 SGHTA, CDR2 FQGNSA. This CDR3 is 16 amino acids long. Losses at the gene ends were 4 bases for V and 1 base for J; bases not matched to a gene: 4. CDR3: CASSSRTGENTGELFF. In DNA form, the CDR3 reads TGTGCCAGCAGCTCACGGACAGGGGAGAACACCGGGGAGCTGTTTTTT.

The J gene is TRBJ2-7, the V gene TRBV7-2; 9 bases are shared with TRBD2. J lost 3 bases, V lost 3 bases, and 3 bases had no gene match. The CDR3 length is 14 residues. Germline V gene data show CDR1 as SGHTA and CDR2 as FQGNSA. The CDR3 here is CASSLGLAFYEQYF. The CDR3 DNA follows: TGTGCCAGCAGCTTGGGACTAGCTTTCTACGAGCAGTACTTC.

The chain links TRBV2 to TRBJ1-2, with D perhaps matching TRBD1 (5 bases). V dropped 2 bases and J dropped 8 bases, with 9 bases sitting between them. Germline-derived CDR1 and CDR2 are SNHLY and FYNNEI. The CDR3 loop spans 12 amino acids. The CDR3 protein is CASSERDAGYTF. In nucleotides, the CDR3 is TGTGCCAGCAGTGAAAGGGACGCGGGCTACACCTTC.

The chain employs TRBV2 and TRBJ1-2, with D unresolved. This CDR3 is 13 amino acids long. Germline V gene lookup returns CDR1 SNHLY and CDR2 FYNNEI. V was trimmed by 2 bases and J by 7 bases, leaving 11 bases between them. This chain's CDR3 is CASSENDSGGYTF. CDR3 nucleotides: TGTGCCAGCAGTGAAAACGATTCGGGTGGCTACACCTTC.

The J gene is TRBJ1-2, the V gene TRBV2; possible D gene TRBD1, 5 bases. V lost 4 bases to trimming and J lost 10 bases, with 13 bases between them. This CDR3 spans 12 amino acids. The germline gives CDR1 SNHLY, CDR2 FYNNEI. CDR3 region: CASSVSQAAYTF. Written as DNA, the CDR3 is TGTGCCAGCAGTGTATCACAGGCCGCCTACACCTTC.

The V gene is TRBV18, the J gene TRBJ1-2; D is unresolved. This CDR3 comprises 13 residues. The germline CDR1 and CDR2 sequences are KGHSH and LQKENI. Trimming removed 2 bases from V and 2 bases from J, with 6 bases in between. This CDR3 reads CASSPSENYGYTF. CDR3 DNA: TGTGCCAGCTCACCATCCGAAAACTATGGCTACACCTTC.